The clone carrying this T cell receptor (beta chain) was counted ten times or more. Library preparation (for TCRbeta) was performed with unique molecular identifiers. MiXCR, applied by TCRdb to the PCR reads, yields one record per CDR3 protein. The profile covers around 380,000 distinct CDR3 sequences, with approximately 11% appearing a single time and roughly 5% taken by the ten largest. The data originate from a study of T-cell reconstitution after alpha-beta-depleted transplantation in children. J gave up 0 bases and V 6 bases, and 1 base lay outside the gene matches. The CDR3 is made up of 15 amino acids. Germline CDR1 is DFQATT and CDR2 is SNEGSKA (reference sequence).

Source: PBMCs from the stem cell graft donor, taken from the stem cell graft. The rearrangement joins TRBV20-1 to TRBJ2-1; 14 nucleotides line up with TRBD2. This TCR was sampled from a human donor who donated a stem cell graft to a child with acute myeloid leukemia. Here the CDR3 reads CSAGTSGGSYNEQFF. CDR3 sequence (DNA): TGCAGTGCAGGGACTAGCGGGGGCTCCTACAATGAGCAGTTCTTC.